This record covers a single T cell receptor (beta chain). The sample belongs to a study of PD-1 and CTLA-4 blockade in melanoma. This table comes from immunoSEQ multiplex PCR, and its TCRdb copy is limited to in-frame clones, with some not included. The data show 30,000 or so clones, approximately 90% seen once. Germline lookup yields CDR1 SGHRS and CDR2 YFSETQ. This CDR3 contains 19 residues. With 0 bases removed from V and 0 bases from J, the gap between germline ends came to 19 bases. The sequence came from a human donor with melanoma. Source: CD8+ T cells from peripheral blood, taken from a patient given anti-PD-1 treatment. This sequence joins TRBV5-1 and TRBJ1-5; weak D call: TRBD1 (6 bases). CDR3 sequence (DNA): TGCGCCAGCAGCTTGGCGGTTCCAGAGGGGGGGCGTAGCAATCAGCCCCAGCATTTT. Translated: CASSLAVPEGGRSNQPQHF.